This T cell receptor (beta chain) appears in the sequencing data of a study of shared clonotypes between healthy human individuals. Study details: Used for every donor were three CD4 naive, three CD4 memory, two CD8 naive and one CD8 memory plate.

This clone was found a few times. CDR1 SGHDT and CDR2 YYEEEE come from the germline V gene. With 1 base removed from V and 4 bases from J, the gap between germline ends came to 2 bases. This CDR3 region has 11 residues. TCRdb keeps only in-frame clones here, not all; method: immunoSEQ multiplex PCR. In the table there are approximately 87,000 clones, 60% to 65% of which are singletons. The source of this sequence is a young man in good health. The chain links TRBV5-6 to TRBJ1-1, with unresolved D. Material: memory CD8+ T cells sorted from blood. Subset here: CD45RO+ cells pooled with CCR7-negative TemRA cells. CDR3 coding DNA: TGTGCCAGCAGCTTGAGCACTGAAGCTTTCTTT. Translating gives CASSLSTEAFF.